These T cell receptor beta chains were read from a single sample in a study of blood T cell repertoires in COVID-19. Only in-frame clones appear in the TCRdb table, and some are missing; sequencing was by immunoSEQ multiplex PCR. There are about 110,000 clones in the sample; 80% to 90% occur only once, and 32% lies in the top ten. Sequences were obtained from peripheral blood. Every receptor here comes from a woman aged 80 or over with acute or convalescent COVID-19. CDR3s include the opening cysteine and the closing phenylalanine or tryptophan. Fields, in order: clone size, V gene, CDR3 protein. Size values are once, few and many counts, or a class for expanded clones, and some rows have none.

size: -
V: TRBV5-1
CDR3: CASSGSGPRVNTEAFF

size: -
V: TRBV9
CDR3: CASSPGGAGTQYF

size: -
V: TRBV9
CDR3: CASSTGLAGGTDTQYF

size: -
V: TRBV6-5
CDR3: CASSYSTGSGEQYF

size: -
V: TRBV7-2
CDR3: CASSLEGAVVYGYTF

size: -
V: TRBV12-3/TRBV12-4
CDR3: CASSQGASGYTF

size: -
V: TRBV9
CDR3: CASSVGWGTGSYEQYF

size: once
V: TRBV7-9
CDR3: CASSIFVPGPFHTGELFF

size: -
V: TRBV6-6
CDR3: CASRPLRGDGYTF

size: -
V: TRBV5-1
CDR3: CASSPSGPGEQYF

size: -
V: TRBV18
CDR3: CASTPGQPDQPQHF

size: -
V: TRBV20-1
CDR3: CSADRNTEAFF

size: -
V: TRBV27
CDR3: CASRGQGNQPQHF

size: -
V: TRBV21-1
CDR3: CARIGQGNTEAFF

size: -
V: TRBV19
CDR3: CATRDRGSGNTIYF

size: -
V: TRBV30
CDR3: CAWSGGPDGYTF

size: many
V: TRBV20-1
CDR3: CSASSNRRDGYTF

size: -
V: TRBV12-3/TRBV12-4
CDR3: CASSLNSYQPQHF

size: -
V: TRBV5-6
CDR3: CASSSVGTGATDTQYF

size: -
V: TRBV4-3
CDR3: CASSQSTSQPQHF

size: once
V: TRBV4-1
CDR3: CASSQDRGFTEAFF

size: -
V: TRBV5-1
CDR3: CASSLHSSGNTIYF

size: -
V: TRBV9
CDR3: CASSVENPGTRGNTIYF

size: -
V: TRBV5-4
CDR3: CASSLGRQGAMGEKLFF

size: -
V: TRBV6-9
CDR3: CATRKSGTGTTNYGYTF

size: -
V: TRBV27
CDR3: CASGRGLPNYGYTF

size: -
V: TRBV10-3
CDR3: CAISEGQGATEKLFF

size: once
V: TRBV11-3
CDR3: CASSDSAGASEAFF

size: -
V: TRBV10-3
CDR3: CAISDGREVEAFF

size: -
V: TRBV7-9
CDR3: CASSLGQGAREKLFF

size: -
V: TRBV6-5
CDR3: CASSLGQGGYEQYF

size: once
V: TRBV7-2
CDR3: CASSQVSRTLAGGFNEQFF

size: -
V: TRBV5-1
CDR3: CASSLVGQGPDEQFF

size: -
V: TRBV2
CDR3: CASSDLGTTKETQYF

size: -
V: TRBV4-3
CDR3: CASSQDPTGAGNTIYF